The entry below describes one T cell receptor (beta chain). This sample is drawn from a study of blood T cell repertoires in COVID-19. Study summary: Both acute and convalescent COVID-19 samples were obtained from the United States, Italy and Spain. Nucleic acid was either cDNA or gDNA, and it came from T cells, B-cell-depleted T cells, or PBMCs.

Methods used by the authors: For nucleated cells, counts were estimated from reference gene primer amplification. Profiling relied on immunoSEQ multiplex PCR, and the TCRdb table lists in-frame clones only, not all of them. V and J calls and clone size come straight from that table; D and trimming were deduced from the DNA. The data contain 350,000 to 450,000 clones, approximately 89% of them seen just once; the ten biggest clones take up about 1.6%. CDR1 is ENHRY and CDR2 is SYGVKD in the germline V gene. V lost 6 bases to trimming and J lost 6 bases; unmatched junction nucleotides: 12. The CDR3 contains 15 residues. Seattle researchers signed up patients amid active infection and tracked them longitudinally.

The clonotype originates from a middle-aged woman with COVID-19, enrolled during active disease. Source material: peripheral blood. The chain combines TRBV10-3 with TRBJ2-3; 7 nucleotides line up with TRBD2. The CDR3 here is CAIRGGGEGLDTQYF. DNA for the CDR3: TGTGCCATCAGGGGCGGAGGGGAGGGCCTCGATACGCAGTATTTT.